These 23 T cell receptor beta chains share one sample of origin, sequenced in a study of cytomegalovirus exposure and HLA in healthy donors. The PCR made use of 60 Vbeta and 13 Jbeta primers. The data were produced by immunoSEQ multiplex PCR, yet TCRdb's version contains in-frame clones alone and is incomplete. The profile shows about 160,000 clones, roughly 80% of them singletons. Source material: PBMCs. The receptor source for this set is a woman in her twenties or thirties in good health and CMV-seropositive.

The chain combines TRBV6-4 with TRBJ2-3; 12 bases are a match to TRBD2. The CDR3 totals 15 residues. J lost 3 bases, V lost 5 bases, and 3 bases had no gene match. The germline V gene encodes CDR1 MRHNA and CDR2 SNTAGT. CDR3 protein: CASSPSGGATDTQYF. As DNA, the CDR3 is TGTGCCAGCAGTCCTAGCGGGGGGGCGACAGATACGCAGTATTTT.

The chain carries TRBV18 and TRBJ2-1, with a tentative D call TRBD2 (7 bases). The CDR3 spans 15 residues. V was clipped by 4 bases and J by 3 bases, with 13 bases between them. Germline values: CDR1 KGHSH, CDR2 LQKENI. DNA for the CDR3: TGTGCCAGCTCACAACGGGGGGCCTTCTACAATGAGCAGTTCTTC. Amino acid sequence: CASSQRGAFYNEQFF.

In nucleotides, the CDR3 is TGTGCCAGCAGCCTACGTGGAAGGAAGGACAGTGCAACTAATGAAAAACTGTTTTTT. Protein: CASSLRGRKDSATNEKLFF. This chain uses TRBV7-9 with TRBJ1-4, with a weak D call TRBD1 (6 bases). The CDR3 is made up of 19 amino acids. The germline CDR1 and CDR2 sequences are SEHNR and FQNEAQ (reference sequence). Trimming removed 5 bases at V and 0 bases at J, with 22 bases between.

In DNA, the CDR3 is TGTGCCAGCAGCTTACGAGGGGGCAATTCACCCCTCCACTTT. It specifies CASSLRGGNSPLHF. The chain carries TRBV7-3 and TRBJ1-6; 7 bases fit TRBD1. The CDR3 sequence is 14 residues long. The V and J ends lost 2 bases and 7 bases, in that order; junction bases with no gene match: 2. Germline values: CDR1 SGHTA, CDR2 FQGTGA.

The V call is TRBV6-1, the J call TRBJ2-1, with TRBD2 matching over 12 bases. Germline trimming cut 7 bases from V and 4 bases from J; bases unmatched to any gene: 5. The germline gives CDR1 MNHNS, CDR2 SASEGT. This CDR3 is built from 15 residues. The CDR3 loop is CASILAGGIYNEQFF. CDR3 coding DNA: TGTGCCAGCATCCTAGCGGGGGGGATATACAATGAGCAGTTCTTC.

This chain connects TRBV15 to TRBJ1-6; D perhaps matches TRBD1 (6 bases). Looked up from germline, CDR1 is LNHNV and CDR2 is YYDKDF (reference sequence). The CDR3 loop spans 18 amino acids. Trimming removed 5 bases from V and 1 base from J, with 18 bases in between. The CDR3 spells CATSQIPGERSYNSPLHF. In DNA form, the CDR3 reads TGTGCCACCAGCCAGATACCAGGGGAACGGTCCTATAATTCACCCCTCCACTTT.

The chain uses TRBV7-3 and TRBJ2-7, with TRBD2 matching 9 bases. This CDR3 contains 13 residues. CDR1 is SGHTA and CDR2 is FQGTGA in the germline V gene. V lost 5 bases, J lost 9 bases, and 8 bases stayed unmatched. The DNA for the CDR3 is TGTGCCAGCAGCCGCGGGGGGGCGGACGTGCAGTACTTC. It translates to CASSRGGADVQYF.

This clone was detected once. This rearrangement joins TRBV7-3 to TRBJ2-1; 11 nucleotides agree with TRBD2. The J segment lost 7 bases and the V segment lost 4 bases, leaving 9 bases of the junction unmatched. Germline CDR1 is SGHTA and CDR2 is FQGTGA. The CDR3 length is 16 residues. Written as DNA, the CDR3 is TGTGCCAGCAGCTCTATGTTAGCGGGGGGGGCGAATGAGCAGTTCTTC. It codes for CASSSMLAGGANEQFF.

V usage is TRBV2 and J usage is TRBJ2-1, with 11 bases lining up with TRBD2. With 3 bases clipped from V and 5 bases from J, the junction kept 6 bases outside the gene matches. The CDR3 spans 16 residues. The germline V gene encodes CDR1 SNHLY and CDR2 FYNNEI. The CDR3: CASSEVGLAGHNEQFF. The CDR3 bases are TGTGCCAGCAGTGAGGTAGGACTAGCGGGCCACAATGAGCAGTTCTTC.

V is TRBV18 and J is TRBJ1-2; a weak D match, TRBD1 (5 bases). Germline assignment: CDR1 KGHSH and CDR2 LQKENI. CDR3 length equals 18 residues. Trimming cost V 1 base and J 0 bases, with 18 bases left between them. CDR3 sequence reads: CASSPQSNLGTTNYGYTF. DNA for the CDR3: TGTGCCAGCTCACCACAATCTAATCTGGGGACTACTAACTATGGCTACACCTTC.

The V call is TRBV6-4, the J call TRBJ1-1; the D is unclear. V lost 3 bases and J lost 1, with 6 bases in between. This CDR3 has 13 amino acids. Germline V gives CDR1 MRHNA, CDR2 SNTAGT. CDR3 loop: CASSESPNTEAFF. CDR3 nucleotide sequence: TGTGCCAGCAGTGAGAGTCCGAACACTGAAGCTTTCTTT.

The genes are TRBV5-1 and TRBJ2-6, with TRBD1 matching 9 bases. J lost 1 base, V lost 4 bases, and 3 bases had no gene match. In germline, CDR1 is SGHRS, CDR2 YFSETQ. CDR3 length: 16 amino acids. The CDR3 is CASSRTGASGANVLTF. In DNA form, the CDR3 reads TGCGCCAGCAGCCGGACAGGGGCGTCTGGGGCCAACGTCCTGACTTTC.

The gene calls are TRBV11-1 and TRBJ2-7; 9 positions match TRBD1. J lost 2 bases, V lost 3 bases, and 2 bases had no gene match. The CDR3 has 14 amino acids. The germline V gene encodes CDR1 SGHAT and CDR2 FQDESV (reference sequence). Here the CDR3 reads CASSFRTGAYEQYF. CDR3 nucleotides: TGTGCCAGCAGCTTCCGGACAGGGGCCTACGAGCAGTACTTC.

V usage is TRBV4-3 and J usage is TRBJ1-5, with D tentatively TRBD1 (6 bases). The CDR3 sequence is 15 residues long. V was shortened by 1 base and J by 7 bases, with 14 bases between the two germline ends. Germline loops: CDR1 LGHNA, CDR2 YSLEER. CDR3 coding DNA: TGCGCCAGCAGCCAAGGTTGGGGGCCAGGACAGCCCCAGCATTTT. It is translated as CASSQGWGPGQPQHF.

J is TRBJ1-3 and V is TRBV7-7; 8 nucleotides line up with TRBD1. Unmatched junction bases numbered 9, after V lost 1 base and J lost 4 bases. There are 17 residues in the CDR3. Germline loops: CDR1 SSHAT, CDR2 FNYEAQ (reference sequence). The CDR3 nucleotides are TGTGCCAGCAGCTTAGGTGTTCCAGGGGGCTTAGGAAACACCATATATTTT. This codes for CASSLGVPGGLGNTIYF.

The CDR3 DNA sequence: TGTGCCAGCAGCTTAAATCAGGGGTCACAGACCCAGTACTTC. This encodes CASSLNQGSQTQYF. V usage is TRBV7-2 and J usage is TRBJ2-5, with D perhaps matching TRBD1 (6 bases). Germline CDR1 and CDR2: SGHTA and FQGNSA. The CDR3 runs 14 residues. V was clipped by 2 bases and J by 6 bases, with 13 bases between them.

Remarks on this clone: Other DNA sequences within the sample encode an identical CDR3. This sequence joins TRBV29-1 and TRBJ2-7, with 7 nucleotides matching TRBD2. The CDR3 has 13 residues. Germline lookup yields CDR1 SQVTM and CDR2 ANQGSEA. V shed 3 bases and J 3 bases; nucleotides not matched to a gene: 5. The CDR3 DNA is TGCAGCGTTGAGGGGGGGACTTTCTACGAGCAGTACTTC. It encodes CSVEGGTFYEQYF.

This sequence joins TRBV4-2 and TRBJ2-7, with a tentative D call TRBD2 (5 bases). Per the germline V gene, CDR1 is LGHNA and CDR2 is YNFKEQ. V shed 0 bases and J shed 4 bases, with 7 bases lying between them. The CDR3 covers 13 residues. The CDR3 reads CASSQDRGYEQYF. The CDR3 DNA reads TGTGCCAGCAGCCAAGATCGAGGGTACGAGCAGTACTTC.

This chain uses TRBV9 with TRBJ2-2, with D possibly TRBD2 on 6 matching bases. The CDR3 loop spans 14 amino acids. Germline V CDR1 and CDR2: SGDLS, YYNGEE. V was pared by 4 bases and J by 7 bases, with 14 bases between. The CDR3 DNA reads TGTGCCAGCAGCTCCCCCGGGAGCATCGGGGAGCTGTTTTTT. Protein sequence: CASSSPGSIGELFF.

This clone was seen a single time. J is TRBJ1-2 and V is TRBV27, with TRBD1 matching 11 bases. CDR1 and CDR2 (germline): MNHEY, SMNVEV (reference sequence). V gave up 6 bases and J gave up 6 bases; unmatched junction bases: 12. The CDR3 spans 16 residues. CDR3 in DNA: TGTGCCAGCAGCCGGGGACAGGGGGTAAGAGCCGATGGCTACACCTTC. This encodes CASSRGQGVRADGYTF.

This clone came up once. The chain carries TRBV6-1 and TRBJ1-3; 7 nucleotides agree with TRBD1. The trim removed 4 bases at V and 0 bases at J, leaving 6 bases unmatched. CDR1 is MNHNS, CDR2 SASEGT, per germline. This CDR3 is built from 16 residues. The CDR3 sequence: CASSAGTANSGNTIYF. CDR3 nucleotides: TGTGCCAGCAGTGCGGGGACAGCTAACTCTGGAAACACCATATATTTT.

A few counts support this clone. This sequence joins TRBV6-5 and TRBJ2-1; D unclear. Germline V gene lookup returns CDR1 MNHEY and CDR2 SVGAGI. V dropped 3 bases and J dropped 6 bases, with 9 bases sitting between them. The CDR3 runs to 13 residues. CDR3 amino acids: CASSYRVFNEQFF. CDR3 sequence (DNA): TGTGCCAGCAGTTATCGGGTCTTCAATGAGCAGTTCTTC.

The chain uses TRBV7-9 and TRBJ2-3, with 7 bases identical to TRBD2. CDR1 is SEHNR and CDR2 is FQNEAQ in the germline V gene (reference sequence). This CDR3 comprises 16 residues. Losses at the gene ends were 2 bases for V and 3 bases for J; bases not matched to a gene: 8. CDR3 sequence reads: CASSLPSGEGTDTQYF. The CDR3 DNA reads TGTGCCAGCAGCTTACCGAGCGGGGAGGGAACAGATACGCAGTATTTT.